These 15 T cell receptor beta chains were sequenced from one sample in a study of shared clonotypes between healthy human individuals. Generated by immunoSEQ multiplex PCR, the TCRdb table keeps only in-frame clones and is missing some. This table holds about 2.2 million clones, approximately 94% found once. As defined, naive CD8 cells were CD45RO-negative and positively selected for CCR7, with terminally differentiated effector memory CD45RA+ cells excluded. The sequenced sample was naive CD8+ T cells from PBMCs. These receptor sequences come from a man younger than 35 in good health. Some clones in this sample may be carry-over from other donors' samples.

The V gene is TRBV5-4, the J gene TRBJ2-2, with TRBD2 matching over 10 bases. The junction had 16 bases not matched to a gene; V was cut back by 4 bases and J by 7 bases. This CDR3 has 18 residues. Germline values: CDR1 SGHNT, CDR2 YYREEE (reference sequence). The CDR3 here is CASSPRGSGRTQGGELFF. CDR3 coding DNA: TGTGCCAGCAGCCCGCGGGGTAGCGGGAGGACCCAGGGCGGGGAGCTGTTTTTT.

V usage is TRBV4-2 and J usage is TRBJ2-5; D is unclear. TRBJ2-7 explains the end of the DNA better; the J call may be wrong. From germline, CDR1 is LGHNA and CDR2 YNFKEQ. The CDR3 covers 13 residues. For the CDR3, the DNA is TGTGCCAGCAGCCAAGGGGCTTCCTACGAGCAGTACTTC. Encoded protein: CASSQGASYEQYF.

The chain recombines TRBV27 with TRBJ1-5, with 8 bases matching TRBD1. V lost 7 bases and J lost 3; bases outside the gene matches: 5. CDR1 and CDR2 from the germline V gene are MNHEY and SMNVEV (reference sequence). The CDR3 is 14 residues long. DNA of the CDR3: TGTGCCAGCACCGGGACAGGAGACAATCAGCCCCAGCATTTT. Translated: CASTGTGDNQPQHF.

The V call is TRBV5-1, the J call TRBJ2-5; 12 bases map to TRBD1. CDR3 length: 15 residues. CDR1 and CDR2 (germline): SGHRS, YFSETQ. V lost 3 bases and J lost 4; bases outside the gene matches: 4. The CDR3 nucleotides read TGCGCCAGCAGCTGGGGACAGGGGGCCCGAGAGACCCAGTACTTC. Protein sequence: CASSWGQGARETQYF. Together with reference TRBV5-1 and TRBJ2-5, the CDR3 gives the full variable domain: KAGVTQTPRYLIKTRGQQVTLSCSPISGHRSVSWYQQTPGQGLQFLFEYFSETQRNKGNFPGRFSGRQFSNSRSEMNVSTLELGDSALYLCASSWGQGARETQYFGPGTRLLVL.

The CDR3 DNA is TGTGCCAGCAGCCCCGGTGGAGGCTCAAACACTGAAGCTTTCTTT. Translated: CASSPGGGSNTEAFF. The chain has TRBV9 and TRBJ1-1; D not certain. CDR1 SGDLS and CDR2 YYNGEE come from the germline V gene. The CDR3 contains 15 residues. With 4 bases removed from V and 2 bases from J, the gap between germline ends came to 15 bases.

The DNA of the CDR3 is TGTGCTAGTGGTTTAGGACAGCTACATCGACAAGAGACCCAGTACTTC. Residues: CASGLGQLHRQETQYF. This rearrangement joins TRBV12-5 to TRBJ2-5; D may be TRBD1 (6 bases). The CDR3 runs to 16 residues. Germline values: CDR1 LGHNT, CDR2 FRNRAP. V was shortened by 3 bases and J by 2 bases, with 16 bases between the two germline ends.

The V and J genes are TRBV7-3 and TRBJ2-3, with a tentative D call TRBD2 (5 bases). The CDR3 sequence is 15 residues long. The germline CDR1 and CDR2 sequences are SGHTA and FQGTGA. The V end lost 6 bases, the J end lost 3 bases, and 16 bases lay between the germline ends. The CDR3 is CASSAGGRLTDTQYF. The CDR3 region has the DNA TGTGCCAGCAGTGCGGGTGGCCGTCTGACAGATACGCAGTATTTT.

This chain uses TRBV28 with TRBJ1-5; D remains unclear. The CDR3 runs 17 residues. V dropped 1 base and J dropped 0 bases, with 13 bases sitting between them. Germline V CDR1 and CDR2: MDHEN, SYDVKM. The CDR3 loop reads CASSLLSESYSNQPQHF. The CDR3 DNA reads TGTGCCAGCAGTTTATTGTCGGAATCTTATAGCAATCAGCCCCAGCATTTT.

The rearrangement joins TRBV9 to TRBJ2-1, with TRBD2 matching over 11 bases. With V trimmed by 3 bases and J by 4 bases, 6 bases remained unmatched. Germline loops: CDR1 SGDLS, CDR2 YYNGEE. This CDR3 region has 16 residues. CDR3 region: CASSGGTSGKYNEQFF. The CDR3 coding sequence is TGTGCCAGCAGCGGGGGGACTAGCGGAAAATACAATGAGCAGTTCTTC.

The J gene is TRBJ2-5, the V gene TRBV21-1; TRBD2 reflects the table's D call only, with no check against the DNA. TRBV21-1 is described as a pseudogene. This CDR3 region has 15 residues. CDR3 sequence reads: CASTTREHPKETQYF. CDR3 nucleotide sequence: TGTGCCAGCACCACCCGGGAACACCCTAAAGAGACCCAGTACTTC.

The rearrangement uses TRBV27 and TRBJ2-7, with a weak D call TRBD2 (5 bases). This CDR3 spans 16 amino acids. CDR1 MNHEY and CDR2 SMNVEV come from the germline V gene (reference sequence). V shed 2 bases and J shed 5 bases, with 19 bases lying between them. For the CDR3, the DNA is TGTGCCAGCAGTTTAATACCGACCGGAGGAGAACACGAGCAGTACTTC. The encoded protein is CASSLIPTGGEHEQYF.

The chain joins TRBV10-3 to TRBJ2-2, with 9 bases lining up with TRBD1. V gave up 3 bases and J gave up 4 bases; unmatched junction bases: 6. CDR1 and CDR2 (germline): ENHRY, SYGVKD. The CDR3 covers 16 residues. CDR3 amino acids: CAISDPYRGLTGELFF. For the CDR3, the DNA is TGTGCCATCAGTGACCCTTACAGGGGGCTCACCGGGGAGCTGTTTTTT.

The chain recombines TRBV7-6 with TRBJ2-3; D remains ambiguous. The CDR3 contains 13 residues. Germline V gene sequence: CDR1 SGHVS, CDR2 FNYEAQ. V was cut by 5 bases and J by 6 bases, with 12 bases left in between. The DNA of the CDR3 is TGTGCCAGCAGCGCACGACTGGGCGATACGCAGTATTTT. Its translation is CASSARLGDTQYF.

This chain uses TRBV7-2 with TRBJ2-7; 7 bases are a match to TRBD1. J was trimmed by 1 base and V by 6 bases; bases with no gene match: 9. The CDR3 contains 15 residues. From germline, CDR1 is SGHTA and CDR2 FQGNSA. As DNA, the CDR3 is TGTGCCAGCAGTAAACAGGGGCCTTTATCCTACGAGCAGTACTTC. Its translation: CASSKQGPLSYEQYF.

The rearrangement joins TRBV4-1 to TRBJ2-1; possibly TRBD2 for D (7 bases). V lost 1 base to trimming and J lost 4 bases, with 20 bases between them. This CDR3 has 18 residues. From germline, CDR1 is MGHRA and CDR2 YSYEKL. The DNA for the CDR3 is TGCGCCAGCAGCCAAGTTCTAGGGGGAAGCGGGACATACAATGAGCAGTTCTTC. As protein: CASSQVLGGSGTYNEQFF.